A selection of T cell receptor beta chains follows, all from one sample in a study of early T cells in non-severe SARS-CoV-2 infection. One entry per CDR3 protein results from TCRdb running MiXCR on the 5' RACE reads. The table has about 77,000 distinct CDR3 sequences, about 9.6% seen once; the top ten hold 4.5% to 5%. The source material was whole blood. These TCRs come from an adult who was a healthcare worker with PCR-confirmed SARS-CoV-2 infection or an uninfected control (not recorded which). Each CDR3 is given without its conserved first and last residue. Clone size is shown for a subset of rows, as once, few, many or a class of expanded clone.

abundance	v_gene	j_gene	CDR3aa
many	TRBV12-3/TRBV12-4	TRBJ2-5	ASSPGPGRTRQETQY
many	TRBV5-1	TRBJ2-5	ASSLVPGAETQY
NA	TRBV7-3	TRBJ2-3	ASSLGGVPDTQY
NA	TRBV3-1	TRBJ2-1	ASSQAGPHNEQF
many	TRBV20-1	TRBJ2-4	SAAGVPANIQY
NA	TRBV5-4	TRBJ1-5	ASSPLGSNQPQH
NA	TRBV5-6	TRBJ2-2	ASSTPGLAGRTGELF
few	TRBV12-3/TRBV12-4	TRBJ1-4	ASSRRSGQEKLF
few	TRBV28	TRBJ2-5	ASSFSGNQETQY
many	TRBV15	TRBJ1-4	ATSDPGTFEKLF
NA	TRBV7-2	TRBJ2-7	ASSTRTGRAYEQY
NA	TRBV2	TRBJ2-3	ASSYSRLAGVADTQY
many	TRBV5-6	TRBJ2-1	ASSRRQGAYNEQF
many	TRBV20-1	TRBJ2-5	SASRLQETQY
many	TRBV20-1	TRBJ1-2	SATGQSRSDYGYT
many	TRBV2	TRBJ2-2	ASSAQLTGPGELF
many	TRBV3-1	TRBJ1-5	ASSQRTTDSNQPQH
NA	TRBV10-3	TRBJ2-3	AISETSERADTQY
NA	TRBV11-2	TRBJ2-1	ASSLRLDNEQF
few	TRBV7-7	TRBJ2-1	ASSLGTGGNEQF
many	TRBV30	TRBJ2-1	AWGQGLAEQF
NA	TRBV10-3	TRBJ2-3	AISESRSRTTDTQY
many	TRBV15	TRBJ1-3	ATSEYWDSGNTIY
few	TRBV2	TRBJ1-2	ASSETQIYGYT
NA	TRBV5-1	TRBJ2-1	ASSFSGTHNEQF
NA	TRBV7-9	TRBJ2-1	ASSLNHGRGF
NA	TRBV27	TRBJ2-4	ASSALAVAKNIQY
many	TRBV7-6	TRBJ2-3	ASSLGGSPDTQY
few	TRBV15	TRBJ1-1	ATSRDRGLAEAF
few	TRBV5-1	TRBJ2-7	ASRALAGLYEQY
many	TRBV3-1	TRBJ2-3	ASSQDRSPLRDTQY
NA	TRBV5-5	TRBJ1-4	ASSPGQGLNEKLF
NA	TRBV20-1	TRBJ2-1	SATGTSGNDEQF
NA	TRBV18	TRBJ2-3	ASSPRTGVTTDTQY
many	TRBV25-1	TRBJ1-3	ASSPGRVGNTIY
NA	TRBV2	TRBJ1-6	ASSDRGLGSPLH
many	TRBV28	TRBJ2-7	ASSSSGTGSYEQY
many	TRBV5-4	TRBJ1-1	ASSSGQENTEAF
few	TRBV5-4	TRBJ2-7	ASSPRDRPYEQY
many	TRBV28	TRBJ1-1	ASSLYRVNTEAF
many	TRBV7-9	TRBJ2-3	ASSPTGQDTQY
many	TRBV4-2	TRBJ2-1	ASSHIAYNEQF
many	TRBV4-2	TRBJ2-1	ASSQDSNPGTTYNSHNEQF
few	TRBV2	TRBJ2-3	ASMGASTDTQY
many	TRBV7-2	TRBJ2-5	ASSSRQGGVRAQY
once	TRBV10-1	TRBJ1-3	ASMKDSGNTIY
NA	TRBV20-1	TRBJ1-6	SAEMRGYSPLH
few	TRBV19	TRBJ2-1	ASSMPSGGSYNEQF
NA	TRBV27	TRBJ2-3	ASSFTSLAGVGDSQY